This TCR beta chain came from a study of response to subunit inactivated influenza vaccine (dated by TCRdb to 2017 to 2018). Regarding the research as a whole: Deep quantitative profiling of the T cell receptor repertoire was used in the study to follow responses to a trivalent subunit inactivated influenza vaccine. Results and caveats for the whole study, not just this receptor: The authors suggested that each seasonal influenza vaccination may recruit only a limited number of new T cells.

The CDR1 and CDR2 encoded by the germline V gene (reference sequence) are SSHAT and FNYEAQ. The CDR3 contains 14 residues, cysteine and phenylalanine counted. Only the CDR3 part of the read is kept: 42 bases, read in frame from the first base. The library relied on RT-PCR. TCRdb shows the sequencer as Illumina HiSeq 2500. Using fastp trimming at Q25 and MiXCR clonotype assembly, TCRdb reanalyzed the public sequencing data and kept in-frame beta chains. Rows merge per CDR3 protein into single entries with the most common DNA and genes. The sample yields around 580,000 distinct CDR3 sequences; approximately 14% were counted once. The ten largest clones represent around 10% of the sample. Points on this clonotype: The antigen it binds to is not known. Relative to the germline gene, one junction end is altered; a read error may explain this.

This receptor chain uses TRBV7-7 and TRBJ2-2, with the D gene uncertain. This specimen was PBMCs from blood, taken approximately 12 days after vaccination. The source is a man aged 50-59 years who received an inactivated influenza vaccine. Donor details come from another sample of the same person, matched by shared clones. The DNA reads TGTGCTAGCAGCTTAGACCAGGTCACCGGGGAGCTGTTTTTT. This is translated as CASSLDQVTGELFF.